Below are 21 T cell receptor beta chains sequenced from a single sample in a study of T cell repertoires in cytomegalovirus infection. TCRdb called the reads again in MiXCR, with one record for every CDR3 protein. The data hold around 280,000 distinct CDR3 sequences, with around 10% observed a single time. The sample comprised PBMCs. These receptors came from a human donor in good health (CMV status not recorded). Some clones in this sample may be carry-over from other donors' samples.

This clonotype occurred many times. The chain joins TRBV6-6 to TRBJ2-7; D remains unclear. V was cut by 2 bases and J by 0 bases, with 11 bases left in between. CDR3 length equals 15 residues. Germline-derived CDR1 and CDR2 are MNHNY and SVGAGI (reference sequence). The CDR3 coding sequence is TGTGCCAGCAGTTACGGGTCGCCTCACTCCTACGAGCAGTACTTC. Translation: CASSYGSPHSYEQYF.

The chain combines TRBV28 with TRBJ1-1, with 8 positions matching TRBD1. V lost 4 bases and J lost 9; bases outside the gene matches: 10. The germline gives CDR1 MDHEN, CDR2 SYDVKM. CDR3 size: 14 residues. The CDR3 region is CASSWGGRGPQAFF. DNA of the CDR3: TGTGCCAGCAGTTGGGGGGGCAGGGGGCCGCAAGCTTTCTTT.

This clonotype was seen a handful of times. CDR3: CSVGQGSGEKLFF. The CDR3 DNA reads as TGCAGCGTAGGACAGGGGAGTGGTGAAAAACTGTTTTTT. The rearrangement joins TRBV29-1 to TRBJ1-4; 9 bases line up with TRBD1. Trimming at V came to 6 bases and at J to 7 bases, leaving 6 bases not matched to a gene. The CDR3 is 13 residues long. Germline V gene data show CDR1 as SQVTM and CDR2 as ANQGSEA.

This clonotype showed up many times. The chain recombines TRBV10-3 with TRBJ1-2; D not certain. The V and J ends lost 6 bases and 4 bases respectively, with 6 bases between them. Germline V CDR1 and CDR2: ENHRY, SYGVKD. This CDR3 is 11 amino acids long. Here the CDR3 DNA reads TGTGCCATCAGCGGTGGCTATGGCTACACCTTC. Its protein is CAISGGYGYTF.

CDR3 coding DNA: TGTGCCATCAGTGATCTTGATAGCGGAGGATTAAAGCAGTACGTC. This gives the protein CAISDLDSGGLKQYV. This chain uses TRBV10-3 with TRBJ2-7; D is perhaps TRBD2 (6 bases). V lost 3 bases and J 8 bases, leaving 20 bases between the germline ends. CDR1 ENHRY and CDR2 SYGVKD come from the germline V gene. The CDR3 is 15 amino acids.

The rearrangement joins TRBV3-1 to TRBJ2-7, with D perhaps TRBD2 (5 bases). V lost 3 bases and J lost 6, with 6 bases in between. CDR3 length: 11 residues. Germline CDR1 is LGHDT and CDR2 is YNNKEL (reference sequence). The DNA for the CDR3 is TGTGCCAGCAGCCAGCGGGTCGAGCAGTACTTC. Its protein product is CASSQRVEQYF.

This chain joins TRBV3-1 and TRBJ2-5; 7 bases agree with TRBD2. Germline V CDR1 and CDR2: LGHDT, YNNKEL (reference sequence). The CDR3 runs to 14 residues. Trimming removed 4 bases from V and 4 bases from J; junction bases left unmatched: 6. The CDR3 coding sequence is TGTGCCAGCAGCCCCTCGGGACTACTAGAGACCCAGTACTTC. It codes for CASSPSGLLETQYF.

This clonotype was counted at least ten times. This chain uses TRBV7-2 with TRBJ1-2, with 7 nucleotides matching TRBD1. Germline loops: CDR1 SGHTA, CDR2 FQGNSA. Trimming took 1 base from V and 7 from J; bases not matched to a gene: 0. The CDR3 length is 12 residues. Here the CDR3 DNA reads TGTGCCAGCAGCTTAGACAGGGGTGGCTACACCTTC. This gives the protein CASSLDRGGYTF.

This clonotype has just a few counts. The chain employs TRBV29-1 and TRBJ2-7; D tentatively reads TRBD1 or TRBD2 (5 bases each). Between the trimmed V and J ends, which lost 7 bases and 7 bases, there was a span of 17 bases. Germline CDR1 and CDR2: SQVTM and ANQGSEA. The CDR3 runs to 12 residues. The CDR3, as DNA: TGCAGCGCTCGGGACGGATTAGATGAGCAGTACGTC. As protein: CSARDGLDEQYV.

This clonotype has ten or more counts. The chain links TRBV7-2 to TRBJ1-5, with D hard to call. V was cut by 10 bases and J by 7 bases, with 14 bases left in between. This CDR3 comprises 12 residues. Per germline, CDR1 SGHTA and CDR2 FQGNSA. The CDR3 nucleotides are TGTGCCATGGGGAGGGCCGGCCAGCCCCAGCATTTT. Protein: CAMGRAGQPQHF.

This clonotype was found many times. The CDR3, as DNA: TGCGCCAGCAGCGGCGGGGGCACGATCTACGAGCAGTACTTC. This gives the protein CASSGGGTIYEQYF. The rearrangement joins TRBV5-1 to TRBJ2-7; D is perhaps TRBD2 (7 bases). V dropped 4 bases and J dropped 3 bases, with 14 bases sitting between them. The CDR3 spans 14 residues. CDR1 is SGHRS and CDR2 is YFSETQ in the germline V gene.

This clonotype was seen only a few times. Here the CDR3 reads CSVGDRANEKLFF. CDR3 sequence (DNA): TGCAGCGTTGGGGACAGGGCTAATGAAAAACTGTTTTTT. The rearrangement links TRBV29-1 to TRBJ1-4; 9 positions agree with TRBD1. Germline CDR1 SQVTM, CDR2 ANQGSEA. V shed 4 bases, J shed 3 bases, and the junction held 0 bases outside the gene matches. The length of the CDR3 is 13 residues. Full variable domain (outside the CDR3, taken from reference TRBV29-1 and TRBJ1-4): SAVISQKPSRDICQRGTSLTIQCQVDSQVTMMFWYRQQPGQSLTLIATANQGSEATYESGFVIDKFPISRPNLTFSTLTVSNMSPEDSSIYLCSVGDRANEKLFFGSGTQLSVL.

CDR3 sequence: CASTAAPIHGYTF. CDR3 in DNA: TGTGCCAGCACCGCGGCTCCAATACATGGCTACACCTTC. The genes are TRBV12-3 or TRBV12-4 and TRBJ1-2; no firm D call. V was clipped by 7 bases and J by 6 bases, with 15 bases between them. CDR3 length equals 13 residues.

CDR3 amino acids: CASRDLGTNTGELFF. CDR3 sequence (DNA): TGTGCCAGCAGGGACCTCGGGACTAACACCGGGGAGCTGTTTTTT. The rearrangement joins TRBV28 to TRBJ2-2; tentatively, D is TRBD2 (6 bases). Germline-derived CDR1 and CDR2 are MDHEN and SYDVKM. V lost 6 bases to trimming and J lost 2 bases, with 13 bases between them. This CDR3 contains 15 residues. The full variable domain, in which reference TRBV28 and TRBJ2-2 provide the parts outside the CDR3, is DVKVTQSSRYLVKRTGEKVFLECVQDMDHENMFWYRQDPGLGLRLIYFSYDVKMKEKGDIPEGYSVSREKKERFSLILESASTNQTSMYLCASRDLGTNTGELFFGEGSRLTVL.

In this sample, this clonotype turned up many times. The V gene is TRBV7-2, the J gene TRBJ2-1, with D maybe TRBD1 (5 bases). Germline V lookup: CDR1 SGHTA, CDR2 FQGNSA. Trimming stripped 6 bases from V and 2 bases from J, with 14 bases between. CDR3 length: 15 residues. The DNA for the CDR3 is TGTGCCAGCAGGGCCGGACACCCAACCTACAATGAGCAGTTCTTC. Its translation: CASRAGHPTYNEQFF.

At least ten counts were recorded for this clonotype. The CDR3 reads CASSLGGRAEAFF. CDR3 in DNA: TGTGCCAGCAGCTTAGGGGGCCGGGCTGAAGCTTTCTTT. V gene TRBV7-6 combines with J gene TRBJ1-1, with D perhaps TRBD1 (5 bases). The length of the CDR3 is 13 residues. Trimming took off 1 base at V and 6 bases at J, with 9 bases between the two ends. The germline gives CDR1 SGHVS, CDR2 FNYEAQ. The full variable domain, completed using reference TRBV7-6 and TRBJ1-1, is GAGVSQSPRYKVTKRGQDVALRCDPISGHVSLYWYRQALGQGPEFLTYFNYEAQQDKSGLPNDRFSAERPEGSISTLTIQRTEQRDSAMYRCASSLGGRAEAFFGQGTRLTVV.

There are a few counts of this clonotype. This chain connects TRBV20-1 to TRBJ2-3; D may be TRBD2 (5 bases). Germline CDR1 and CDR2: DFQATT and SNEGSKA (reference sequence). The CDR3 totals 14 residues. V lost 4 bases, J lost 2 bases, and 13 bases lay in between. CDR3 DNA: TGCAGTGCTATAATAGGCGGGTACACAGATACGCAGTATTTT. It is translated as CSAIIGGYTDTQYF.

In this sample, this clonotype turned up many times. The chain couples TRBV28 to TRBJ2-1, with 7 bases that match TRBD1. V lost 6 bases to trimming and J lost 5 bases; unmatched junction nucleotides: 10. Germline values: CDR1 MDHEN, CDR2 SYDVKM. The CDR3 contains 15 residues. The CDR3 protein is CASRDGTELNNEQFF. As DNA, the CDR3 is TGTGCCAGCAGGGATGGGACAGAACTTAACAATGAGCAGTTCTTC.

Of note for this clonotype: Being one base from a much bigger clone, this may be a read error. This chain connects TRBV4-1 to TRBJ2-7; 9 bases are shared with TRBD1. Germline CDR1 reads MGHRA; CDR2 reads YSYEKL. This CDR3 has 18 residues. The CDR3 region has the DNA TGTGCCAGCAGCCAAGGAGGTCCGTGGAGACAGGGGGTTTACGAGCAGAACTTC. Encoded protein: CASSQGGPWRQGVYEQNF.

This chain uses TRBV27 with TRBJ1-1; 7 bases fit TRBD1. The V gene end was trimmed by 3 bases and the J gene end by 5 bases; junction bases not matched to a gene: 9. Germline CDR1 reads MNHEY; CDR2 reads SMNVEV (reference sequence). The CDR3 is made up of 15 amino acids. The CDR3, as DNA: TGTGCCAGCAGTTTGAGTCCAGGGGGGAGGACTGAAGCTTTCTTT. Its translation: CASSLSPGGRTEAFF.

V gene TRBV20-1 combines with J gene TRBJ2-2, with unresolved D. Germline values: CDR1 DFQATT, CDR2 SNEGSKA (reference sequence). This CDR3 spans 13 amino acids. The V and J ends lost 2 bases and 0 bases respectively, with 4 bases between them. The CDR3 coding sequence is TGCAGTGCTAGACGGCCGAACACCGGGGAGCTGTTTTTT. Residues: CSARRPNTGELFF.